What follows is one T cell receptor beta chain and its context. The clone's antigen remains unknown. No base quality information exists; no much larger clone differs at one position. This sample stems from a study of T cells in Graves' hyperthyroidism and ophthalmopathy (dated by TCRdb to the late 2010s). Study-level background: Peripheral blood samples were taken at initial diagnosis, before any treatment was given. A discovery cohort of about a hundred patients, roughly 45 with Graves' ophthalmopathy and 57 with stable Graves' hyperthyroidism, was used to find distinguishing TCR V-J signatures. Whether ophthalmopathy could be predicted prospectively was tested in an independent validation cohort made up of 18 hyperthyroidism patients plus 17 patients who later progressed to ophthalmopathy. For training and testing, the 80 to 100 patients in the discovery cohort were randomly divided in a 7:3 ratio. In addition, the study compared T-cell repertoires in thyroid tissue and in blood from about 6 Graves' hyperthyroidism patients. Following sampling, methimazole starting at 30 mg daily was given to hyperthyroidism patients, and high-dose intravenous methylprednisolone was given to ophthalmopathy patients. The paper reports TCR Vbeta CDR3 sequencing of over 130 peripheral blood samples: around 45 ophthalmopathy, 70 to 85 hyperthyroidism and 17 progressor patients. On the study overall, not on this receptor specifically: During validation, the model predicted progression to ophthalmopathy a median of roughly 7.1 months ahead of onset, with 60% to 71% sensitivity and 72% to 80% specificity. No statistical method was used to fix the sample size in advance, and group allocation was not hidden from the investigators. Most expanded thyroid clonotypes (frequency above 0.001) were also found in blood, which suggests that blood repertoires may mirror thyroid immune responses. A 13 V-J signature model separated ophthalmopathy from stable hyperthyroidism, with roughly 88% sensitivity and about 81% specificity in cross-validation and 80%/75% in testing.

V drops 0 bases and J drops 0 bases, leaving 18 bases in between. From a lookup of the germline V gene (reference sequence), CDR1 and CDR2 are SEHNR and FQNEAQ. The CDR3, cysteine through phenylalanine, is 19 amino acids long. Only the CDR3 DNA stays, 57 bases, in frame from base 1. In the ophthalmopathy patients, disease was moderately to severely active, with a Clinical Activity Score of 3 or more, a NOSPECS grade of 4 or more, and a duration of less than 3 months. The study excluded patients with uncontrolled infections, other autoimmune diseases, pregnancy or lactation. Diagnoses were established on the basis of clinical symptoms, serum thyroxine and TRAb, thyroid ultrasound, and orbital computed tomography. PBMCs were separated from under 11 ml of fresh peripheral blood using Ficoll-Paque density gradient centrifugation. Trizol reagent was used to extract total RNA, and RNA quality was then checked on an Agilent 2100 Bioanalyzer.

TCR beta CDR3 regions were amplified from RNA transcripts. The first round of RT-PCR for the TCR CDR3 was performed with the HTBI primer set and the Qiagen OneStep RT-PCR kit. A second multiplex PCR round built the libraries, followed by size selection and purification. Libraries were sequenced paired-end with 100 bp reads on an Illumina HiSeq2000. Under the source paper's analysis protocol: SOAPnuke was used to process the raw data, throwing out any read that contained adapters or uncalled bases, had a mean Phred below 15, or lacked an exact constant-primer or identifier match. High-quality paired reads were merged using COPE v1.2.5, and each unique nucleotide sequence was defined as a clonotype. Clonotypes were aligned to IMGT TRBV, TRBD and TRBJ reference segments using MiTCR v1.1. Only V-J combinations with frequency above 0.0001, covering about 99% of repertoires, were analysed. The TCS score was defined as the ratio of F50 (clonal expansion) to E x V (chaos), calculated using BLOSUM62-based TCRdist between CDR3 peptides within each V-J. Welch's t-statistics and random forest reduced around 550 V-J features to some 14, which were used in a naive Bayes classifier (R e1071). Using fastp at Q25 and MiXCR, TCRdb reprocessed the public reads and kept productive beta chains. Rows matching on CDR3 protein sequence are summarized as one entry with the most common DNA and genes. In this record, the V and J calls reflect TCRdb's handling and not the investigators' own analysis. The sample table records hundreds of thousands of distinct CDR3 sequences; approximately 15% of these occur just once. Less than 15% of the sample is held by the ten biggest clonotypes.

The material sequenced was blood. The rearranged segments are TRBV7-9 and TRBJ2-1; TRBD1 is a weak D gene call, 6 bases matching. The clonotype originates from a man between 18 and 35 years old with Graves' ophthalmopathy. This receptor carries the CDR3 CASSLAQWTAVSSYNEQFF. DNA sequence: TGTGCCAGCAGCTTAGCGCAGTGGACAGCGGTTAGCTCCTACAATGAGCAGTTCTTC.